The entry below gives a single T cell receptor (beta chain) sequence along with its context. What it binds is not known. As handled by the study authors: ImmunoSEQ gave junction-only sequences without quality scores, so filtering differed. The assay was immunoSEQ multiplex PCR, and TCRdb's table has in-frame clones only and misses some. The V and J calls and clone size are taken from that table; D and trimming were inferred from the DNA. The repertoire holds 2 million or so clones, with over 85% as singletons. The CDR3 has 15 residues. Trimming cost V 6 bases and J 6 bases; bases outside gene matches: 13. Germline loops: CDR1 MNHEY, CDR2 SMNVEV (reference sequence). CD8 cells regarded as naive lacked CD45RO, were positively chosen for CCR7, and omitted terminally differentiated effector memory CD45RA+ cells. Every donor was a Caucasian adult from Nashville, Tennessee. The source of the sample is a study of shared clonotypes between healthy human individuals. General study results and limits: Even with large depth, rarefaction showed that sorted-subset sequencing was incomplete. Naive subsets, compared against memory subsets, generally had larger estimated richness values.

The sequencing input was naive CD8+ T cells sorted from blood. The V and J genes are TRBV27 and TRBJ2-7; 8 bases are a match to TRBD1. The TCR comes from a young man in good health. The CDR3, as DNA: TGTGCCAGCAGCCCCCCCCCGCAGGGGGCTGTCGAGCAGTACTTC. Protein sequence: CASSPPPQGAVEQYF.